Given below is one T cell receptor beta chain in context. What it binds is unknown. These data belong to a study of a mutant IDH1 vaccine in newly diagnosed glioma. Study information: Patients began vaccination 4-6 weeks after radiotherapy alone, or with temozolomide cycles. Radiotherapy, temozolomide, or both had been given previously, and both were given to most. At week 35 came visit V12, and visit V13 followed at week 47.

Time point in this sample: week 35, safety follow-up. In the vaccine, a single dose held 300 ug of the mutant IDH1 20-mer peptide, along with topical imiquimod. TCRdb keeps only in-frame clones here, not all; method: immunoSEQ multiplex PCR. The table has around 70,000 clones, almost 85% seen once. With 7 bases removed from V and 0 bases from J, the gap between germline ends came to 12 bases. The germline V gene has CDR1 LNHDA and CDR2 SQIVND (reference sequence). This CDR3 is built from 14 residues. Findings and caveats of the study: Vaccination elicited immune responses in 93.3% of patients.

This TCR came from a man aged 18 to 30 with glioma. The material was PBMCs, obtained from a glioma patient whose treatment included an IDH1 peptide vaccine. This chain joins TRBV19 and TRBJ1-2; D not resolved. The CDR3 reads CASTRQATNYGYTF. The CDR3 DNA is TGTGCCAGTACCAGGCAGGCAACTAACTATGGCTACACCTTC.